This T cell receptor beta chain comes out of a study of shared clonotypes between healthy human individuals. CD45RO-negative, CCR7-positively selected cells formed the naive CD8 fraction, excluding terminally differentiated effector memory CD45RA+ cells. Notes on the study in general: Rarefaction indicated that sorted-subset sequencing remained incomplete although depth was large.

Sequencing used immunoSEQ multiplex PCR; TCRdb keeps in-frame clones, though not all of them. The repertoire holds approximately 2,200,000 clones, with roughly 91% as singletons. Concerning this clone: The antigen remains undetermined.

This CDR3 contains 13 residues. Germline V gene lookup returns CDR1 SGHNT and CDR2 YYREEE (reference sequence). V was pared by 10 bases and J by 8 bases, with 11 bases of the junction left unmatched. The V and J genes are TRBV5-4 and TRBJ1-4, with 7 bases aligning to TRBD1. This sequence was found in a man younger than 30 in good health. Some clones in this sample may be carry-over from other donors' samples. The specimen sequenced was naive CD8+ T cells from PBMCs. CDR3 DNA sequence: TGTGCCGGAGGGGTCAGGGGGGGCGAAAAACTGTTTTTT. It specifies CAGGVRGGEKLFF.